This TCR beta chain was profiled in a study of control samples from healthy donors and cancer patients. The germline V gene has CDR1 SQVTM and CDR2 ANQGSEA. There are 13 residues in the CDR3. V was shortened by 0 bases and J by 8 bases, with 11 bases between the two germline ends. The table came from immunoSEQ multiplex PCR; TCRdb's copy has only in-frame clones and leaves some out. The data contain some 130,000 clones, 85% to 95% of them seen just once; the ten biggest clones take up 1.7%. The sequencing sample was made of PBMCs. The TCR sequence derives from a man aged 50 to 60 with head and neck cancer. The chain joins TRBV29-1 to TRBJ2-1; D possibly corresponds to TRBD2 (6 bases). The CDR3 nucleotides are TGCAGCGTTGAAGATCCGGGGGTCGATGAGCAGTTCTTC. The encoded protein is CSVEDPGVDEQFF.